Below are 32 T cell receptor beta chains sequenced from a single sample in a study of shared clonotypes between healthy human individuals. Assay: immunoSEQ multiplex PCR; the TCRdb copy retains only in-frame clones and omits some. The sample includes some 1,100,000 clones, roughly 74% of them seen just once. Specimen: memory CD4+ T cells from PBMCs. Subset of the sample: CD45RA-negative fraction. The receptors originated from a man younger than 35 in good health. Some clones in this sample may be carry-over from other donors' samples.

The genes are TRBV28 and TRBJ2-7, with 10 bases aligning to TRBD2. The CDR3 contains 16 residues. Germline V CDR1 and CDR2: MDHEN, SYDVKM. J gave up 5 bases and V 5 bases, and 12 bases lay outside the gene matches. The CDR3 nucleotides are TGTGCCAGCAGTAGCCCCACAGCGGGAGGGCCCAACGAGCAGTACTTC. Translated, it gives CASSSPTAGGPNEQYF.

The CDR3 DNA follows: TGCGCCAGCAGCCAAGATCCCACAGGGGAGAAGTCGGCCAAAAACATTCAGTACTTC. Protein product: CASSQDPTGEKSAKNIQYF. The chain employs TRBV4-3 and TRBJ2-4, with TRBD1 matching 7 bases. Germline lookup yields CDR1 LGHNA and CDR2 YSLEER. The CDR3 totals 19 residues. V was clipped by 0 bases and J by 1 base; unmatched bases: 12.

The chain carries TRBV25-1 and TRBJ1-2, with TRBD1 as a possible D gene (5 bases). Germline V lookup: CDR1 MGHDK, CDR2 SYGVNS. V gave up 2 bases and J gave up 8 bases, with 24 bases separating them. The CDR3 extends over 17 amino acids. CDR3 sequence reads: CASSEGLGPTAGMGYTF. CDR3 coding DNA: TGTGCCAGCAGTGAAGGGTTGGGGCCGACAGCGGGTATGGGCTACACCTTC.

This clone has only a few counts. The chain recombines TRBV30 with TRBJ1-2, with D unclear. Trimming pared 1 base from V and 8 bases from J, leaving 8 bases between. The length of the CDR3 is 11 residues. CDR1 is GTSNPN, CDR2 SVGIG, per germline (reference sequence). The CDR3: CAWSAKLGYTF. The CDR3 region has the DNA TGTGCCTGGAGTGCAAAACTGGGCTACACCTTC.

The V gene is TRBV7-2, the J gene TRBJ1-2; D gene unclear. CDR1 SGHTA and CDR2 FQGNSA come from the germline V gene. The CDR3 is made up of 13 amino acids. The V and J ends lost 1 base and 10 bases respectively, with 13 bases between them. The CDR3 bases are TGTGCCAGCAGCTTAGGGATAGGGAGGGTCTACACCTTC. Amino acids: CASSLGIGRVYTF.

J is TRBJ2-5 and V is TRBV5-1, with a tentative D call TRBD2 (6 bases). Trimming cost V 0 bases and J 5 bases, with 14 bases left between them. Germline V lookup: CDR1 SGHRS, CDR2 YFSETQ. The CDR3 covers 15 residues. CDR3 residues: CASSLAAGTRETQYF. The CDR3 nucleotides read TGCGCCAGCAGCTTGGCGGCAGGGACTCGGGAGACCCAGTACTTC.

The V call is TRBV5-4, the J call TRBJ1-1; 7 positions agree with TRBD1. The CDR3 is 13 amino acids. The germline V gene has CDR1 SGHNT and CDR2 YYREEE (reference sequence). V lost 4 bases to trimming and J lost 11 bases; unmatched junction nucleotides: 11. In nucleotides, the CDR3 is TGTGCCAGCAGCCCGGGACAGCAGAAGGTCGCTTTCTTT. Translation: CASSPGQQKVAFF.

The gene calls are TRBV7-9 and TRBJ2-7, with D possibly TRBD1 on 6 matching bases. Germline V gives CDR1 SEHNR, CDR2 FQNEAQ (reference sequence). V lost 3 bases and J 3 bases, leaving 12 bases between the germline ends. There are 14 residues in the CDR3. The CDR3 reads CASSFLDSLYEQYF. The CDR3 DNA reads TGTGCCAGCAGCTTTCTGGACAGTCTCTACGAGCAGTACTTC.

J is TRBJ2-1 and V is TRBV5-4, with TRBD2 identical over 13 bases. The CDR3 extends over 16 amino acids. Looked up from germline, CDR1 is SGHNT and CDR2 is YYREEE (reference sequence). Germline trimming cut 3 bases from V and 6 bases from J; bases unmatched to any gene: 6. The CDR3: CASSSRLAGGFNEQFF. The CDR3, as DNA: TGTGCCAGCAGCTCCCGACTAGCGGGAGGCTTCAATGAGCAGTTCTTC. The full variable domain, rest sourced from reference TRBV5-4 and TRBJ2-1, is ETGVTQSPTHLIKTRGQQVTLRCSSQSGHNTVSWYQQALGQGPQFIFQYYREEENGRGNFPPRFSGLQFPNYSSELNVNALELDDSALYLCASSSRLAGGFNEQFFGPGTRLTVL.

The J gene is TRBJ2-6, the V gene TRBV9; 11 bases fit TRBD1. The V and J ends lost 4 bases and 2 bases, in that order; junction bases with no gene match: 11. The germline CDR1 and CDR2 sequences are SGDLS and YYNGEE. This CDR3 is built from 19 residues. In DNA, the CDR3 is TGTGCCAGCAGCCCTAGCGCCGGGACAGGGGGGGCTGGGGCCAACGTCCTGACTTTC. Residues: CASSPSAGTGGAGANVLTF.

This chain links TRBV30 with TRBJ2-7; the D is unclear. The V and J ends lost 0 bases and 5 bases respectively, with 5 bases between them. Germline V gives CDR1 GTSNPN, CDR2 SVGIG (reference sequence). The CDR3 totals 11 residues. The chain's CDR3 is CAWSVAHEQYF. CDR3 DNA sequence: TGTGCCTGGAGTGTAGCTCACGAGCAGTACTTC.

The CDR3 DNA reads as TGTGCCAGCAGTGAGACACAGGGGGCGACCTACGAGCAGTACTTC. Translated, it gives CASSETQGATYEQYF. The rearrangement joins TRBV6-1 to TRBJ2-7; TRBD1 matches at 9 bases. Germline assignment: CDR1 MNHNS and CDR2 SASEGT. V shed 3 bases, J shed 2 bases, and the junction held 5 bases outside the gene matches. This CDR3 is 15 amino acids long.

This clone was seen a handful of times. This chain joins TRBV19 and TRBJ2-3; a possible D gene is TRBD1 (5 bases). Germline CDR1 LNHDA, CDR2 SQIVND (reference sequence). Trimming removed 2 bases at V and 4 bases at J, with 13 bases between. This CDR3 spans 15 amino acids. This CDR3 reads CASSISQGMADTQYF. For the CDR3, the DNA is TGTGCCAGTAGTATATCCCAGGGAATGGCAGATACGCAGTATTTT. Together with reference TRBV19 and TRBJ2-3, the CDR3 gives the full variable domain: DGGITQSPKYLFRKEGQNVTLSCEQNLNHDAMYWYRQDPGQGLRLIYYSQIVNDFQKGDIAEGYSVSREKKESFPLTVTSAQKNPTAFYLCASSISQGMADTQYFGPGTRLTVL.

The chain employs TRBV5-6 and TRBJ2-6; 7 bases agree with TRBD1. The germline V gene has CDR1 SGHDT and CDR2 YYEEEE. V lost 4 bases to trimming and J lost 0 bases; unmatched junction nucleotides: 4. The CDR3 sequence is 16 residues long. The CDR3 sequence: CASSLTGASGANVLTF. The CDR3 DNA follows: TGTGCCAGCAGCCTTACAGGGGCCTCTGGGGCCAACGTCCTGACTTTC.

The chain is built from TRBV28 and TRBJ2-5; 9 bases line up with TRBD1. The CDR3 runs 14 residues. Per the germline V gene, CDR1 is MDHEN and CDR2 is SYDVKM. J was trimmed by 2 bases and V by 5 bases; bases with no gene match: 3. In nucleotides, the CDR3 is TGTGCCAGCAGTCCCGACAGGGGGCAAGAGACCCAGTACTTC. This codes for CASSPDRGQETQYF.

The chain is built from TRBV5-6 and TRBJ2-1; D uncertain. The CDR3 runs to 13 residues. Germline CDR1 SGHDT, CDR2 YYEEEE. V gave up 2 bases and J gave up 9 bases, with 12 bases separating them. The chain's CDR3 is CASSFRRSPEQFF. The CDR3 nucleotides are TGTGCCAGCAGCTTTCGGCGGTCGCCTGAGCAGTTCTTC.

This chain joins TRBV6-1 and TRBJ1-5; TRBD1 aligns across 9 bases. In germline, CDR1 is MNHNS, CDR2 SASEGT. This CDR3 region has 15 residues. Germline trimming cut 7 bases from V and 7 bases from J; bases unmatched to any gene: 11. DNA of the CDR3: TGTGCCAGCAATGACGGGACAGGGAGCGGACAGCCCCAGCATTTT. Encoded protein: CASNDGTGSGQPQHF.

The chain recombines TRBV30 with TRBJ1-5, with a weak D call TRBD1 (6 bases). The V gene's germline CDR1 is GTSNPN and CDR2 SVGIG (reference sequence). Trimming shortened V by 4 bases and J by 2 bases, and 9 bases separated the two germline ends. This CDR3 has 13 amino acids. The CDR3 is CAWTGDGNQPQHF. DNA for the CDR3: TGTGCCTGGACAGGGGATGGCAATCAGCCCCAGCATTTT.

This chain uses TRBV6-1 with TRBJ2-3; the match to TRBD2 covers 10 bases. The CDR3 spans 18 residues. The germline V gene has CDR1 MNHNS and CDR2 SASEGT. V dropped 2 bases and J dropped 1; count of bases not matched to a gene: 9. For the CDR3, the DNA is TGTGCCAGCAGTGAAAGGCCTAGCGGGAGTTACGGCACAGATACGCAGTATTTT. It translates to CASSERPSGSYGTDTQYF.

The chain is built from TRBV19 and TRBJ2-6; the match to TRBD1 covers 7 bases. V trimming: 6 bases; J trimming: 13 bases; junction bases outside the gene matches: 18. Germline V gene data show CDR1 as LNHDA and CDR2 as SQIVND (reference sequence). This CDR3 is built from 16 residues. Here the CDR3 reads CASSPPGDSLPKVLTF. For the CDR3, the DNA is TGTGCCAGTAGCCCGCCAGGGGACAGCCTTCCAAAAGTCCTGACTTTC. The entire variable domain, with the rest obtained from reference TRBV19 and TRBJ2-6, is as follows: DGGITQSPKYLFRKEGQNVTLSCEQNLNHDAMYWYRQDPGQGLRLIYYSQIVNDFQKGDIAEGYSVSREKKESFPLTVTSAQKNPTAFYLCASSPPGDSLPKVLTFGAGSRLTVL.

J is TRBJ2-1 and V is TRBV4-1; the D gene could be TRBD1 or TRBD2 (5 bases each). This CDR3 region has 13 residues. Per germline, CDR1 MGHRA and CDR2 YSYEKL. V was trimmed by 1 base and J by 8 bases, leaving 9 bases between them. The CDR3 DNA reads TGCGCCAGCAGCCAAGTTCGGGGCGATGAGCAGTTCTTC. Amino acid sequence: CASSQVRGDEQFF.

Here the CDR3 reads CASRPLDRRAEKLFF. CDR3 coding DNA: TGTGCCAGCAGACCTCTGGACAGAAGGGCGGAAAAACTGTTTTTT. V usage is TRBV27 and J usage is TRBJ1-4; a possible D gene is TRBD1 (6 bases). The ends were cut back, 6 bases at V and 8 bases at J, with 19 bases in the middle. This CDR3 spans 15 amino acids. Germline V gene data show CDR1 as MNHEY and CDR2 as SMNVEV (reference sequence).

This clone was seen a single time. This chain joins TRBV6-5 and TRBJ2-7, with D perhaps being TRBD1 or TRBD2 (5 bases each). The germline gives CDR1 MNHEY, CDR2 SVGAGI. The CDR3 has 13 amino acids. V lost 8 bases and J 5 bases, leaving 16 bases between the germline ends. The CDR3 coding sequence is TGTGCCAGCGTGGACGGGGCCAGGGACGAGCAGTACTTC. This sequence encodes CASVDGARDEQYF.

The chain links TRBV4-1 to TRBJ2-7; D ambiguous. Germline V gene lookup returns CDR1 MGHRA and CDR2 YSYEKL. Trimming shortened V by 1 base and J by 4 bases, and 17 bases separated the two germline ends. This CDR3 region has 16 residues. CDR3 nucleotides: TGCGCCAGCAGCCAAGGGCTTCAGCGTTACTTATACGAGCAGTACTTC. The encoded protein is CASSQGLQRYLYEQYF.

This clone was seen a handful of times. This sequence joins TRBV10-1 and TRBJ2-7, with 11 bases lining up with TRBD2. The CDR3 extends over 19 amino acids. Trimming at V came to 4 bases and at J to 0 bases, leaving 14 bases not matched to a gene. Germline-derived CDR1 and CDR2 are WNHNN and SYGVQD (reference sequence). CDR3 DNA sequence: TGCGCCAGCAGTGCGTTTCCGGGACTAGCGGTTCGAGTCTCCTACGAGCAGTACTTC. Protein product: CASSAFPGLAVRVSYEQYF.

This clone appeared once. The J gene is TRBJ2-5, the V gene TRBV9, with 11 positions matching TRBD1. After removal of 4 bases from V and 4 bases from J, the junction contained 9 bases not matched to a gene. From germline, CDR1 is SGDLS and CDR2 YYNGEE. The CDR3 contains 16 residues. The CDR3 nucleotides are TGTGCCAGCAGCTCAAAGCGGACAGGGGGCCGAGAGACCCAGTACTTC. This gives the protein CASSSKRTGGRETQYF.

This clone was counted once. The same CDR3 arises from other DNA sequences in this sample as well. The CDR3 coding sequence is TGTGCCAGCTCACCCCCGGGACAGGGGACCTACGAGCAGTACTTC. Protein product: CASSPPGQGTYEQYF. V and J are TRBV18 and TRBJ2-7; the match to TRBD1 covers 10 bases. Germline CDR1 reads KGHSH; CDR2 reads LQKENI. Losses at the gene ends were 3 bases for V and 2 bases for J; bases not matched to a gene: 4. The CDR3 is 15 residues long.

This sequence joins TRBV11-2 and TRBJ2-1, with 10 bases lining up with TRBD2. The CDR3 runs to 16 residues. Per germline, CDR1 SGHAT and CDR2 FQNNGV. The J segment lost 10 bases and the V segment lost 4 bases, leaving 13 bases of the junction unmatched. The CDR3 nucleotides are TGTGCCAGCAGCTCATTGTCTAGCGGGAGCATTTGGGAGCAGTTCTTC. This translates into CASSSLSSGSIWEQFF.

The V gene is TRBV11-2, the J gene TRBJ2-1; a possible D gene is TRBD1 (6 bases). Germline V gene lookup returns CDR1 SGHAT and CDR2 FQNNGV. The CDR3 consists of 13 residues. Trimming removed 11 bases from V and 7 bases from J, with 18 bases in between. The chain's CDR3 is CAARQGLGNEQFF. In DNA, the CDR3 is TGTGCCGCCAGGCAGGGGTTAGGGAATGAGCAGTTCTTC.

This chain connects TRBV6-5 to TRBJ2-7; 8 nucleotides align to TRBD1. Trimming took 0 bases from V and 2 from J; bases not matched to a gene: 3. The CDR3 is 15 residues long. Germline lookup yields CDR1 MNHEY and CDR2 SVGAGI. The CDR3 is CASSYSSRGPYEQYF. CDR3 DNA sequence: TGTGCCAGCAGTTACTCGTCCAGGGGGCCCTACGAGCAGTACTTC.

CDR3 loop: CASSQDLWGDPGANVLTF. The CDR3 DNA reads TGTGCCAGCAGCCAAGATCTATGGGGAGACCCTGGGGCCAACGTCCTGACTTTC. V usage is TRBV14 and J usage is TRBJ2-6; tentative D call: TRBD2 (5 bases). Trimming stripped 0 bases from V and 2 bases from J, with 14 bases between. The CDR3 has 18 residues. Germline V gene sequence: CDR1 SGHDN, CDR2 FVKESK.

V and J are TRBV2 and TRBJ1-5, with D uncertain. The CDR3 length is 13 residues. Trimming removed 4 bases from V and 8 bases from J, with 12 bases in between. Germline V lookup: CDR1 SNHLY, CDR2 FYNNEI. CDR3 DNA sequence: TGTGCCAGCAGTGGTTCGGCCGGTAAGCCCCAGCATTTT. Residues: CASSGSAGKPQHF.